A single sample gave rise to the 8 T cell receptor beta chains below, sequenced in a study of spatial heterogeneity in lung cancer. Study-level findings and limits: In tumors, expanded intratumoral alpha and beta TCR counts tracked mutation counts.

These receptors' antigens are unknown. TCRdb fed the 5' RACE reads into MiXCR, producing one record per CDR3 protein. Found here are over 10,000 distinct CDR3 sequences, about 4% of them singletons; the top ten hold more than 6.5%. Time point here: sample taken at primary tumor resection. This sample comprised lung tumor tissue, obtained at surgery. These receptors all come from a male donor with early-stage non-small cell lung cancer.

This clonotype was counted between two and nine times. This rearrangement joins TRBV27 to TRBJ2-1; D not certain. The CDR3 is 15 amino acids. The V gene's germline CDR1 is MNHEY and CDR2 SMNVEV (reference sequence). Trimming removed 2 bases at V and 2 bases at J, with 10 bases between. As DNA, the CDR3 is TGTGCCAGCAGTTTACTCCAGAGTACCTACAATGAGCAGTTCTTC. Protein product: CASSLLQSTYNEQFF.

This clonotype was detected ten times or more. This clone may be a read error of a much larger clone one base away. The J gene is TRBJ2-3, the V gene TRBV29-1; D is unresolved. The V end was cut by 7 bases, the J end by 1 base, with 9 bases between. There are 12 residues in the CDR3. CDR1 is SQVTM, CDR2 ANQGSEA, per germline. Written as DNA, the CDR3 is TGCAGCGCCGGACGAGGCACAGATACGCAGTATTTT. Encoded protein: CSAGRGTDTQYF.

This clonotype has ten or more counts. This chain links TRBV30 with TRBJ1-4, with 10 bases that match TRBD1. The CDR3 extends over 16 amino acids. Germline V gene data show CDR1 as GTSNPN and CDR2 as SVGIG (reference sequence). Unmatched junction bases numbered 7, after V lost 0 bases and J lost 6 bases. CDR3 DNA sequence: TGTGCCTGGAGTGTAGGATCCGGGACAGGGGATGAAAAACTGTTTTTT. Translated, it gives CAWSVGSGTGDEKLFF.

In its sample, this clonotype is medium-sized. This chain links TRBV20-1 with TRBJ1-6; D gene unclear. V lost 3 bases, J lost 9 bases, and 9 bases lay in between. The germline V gene encodes CDR1 DFQATT and CDR2 SNEGSKA (reference sequence). This CDR3 has 12 residues. The CDR3 region has the DNA TGCAGTGCTAGGGCTTCGGGTTCACCCCTCCACTTT. It encodes CSARASGSPLHF.

Within the sample, this clonotype is medium-sized. The chain joins TRBV29-1 to TRBJ1-1, with 7 nucleotides matching TRBD1. CDR1 SQVTM and CDR2 ANQGSEA come from the germline V gene. Trimming took 7 bases from V and 3 from J; bases not matched to a gene: 17. This CDR3 comprises 16 residues. CDR3 bases: TGCAGCGCCGCTGGCCTGAAGACAGGGTTGGACACTGAAGCTTTCTTT. Translating gives CSAAGLKTGLDTEAFF.

In its sample, this clonotype was seen many times. The V gene is TRBV20-1, the J gene TRBJ1-6; D call uncertain. V gave up 1 base and J gave up 1 base, with 2 bases separating them. The germline V gene has CDR1 DFQATT and CDR2 SNEGSKA (reference sequence). The CDR3 length is 13 residues. CDR3 protein: CSARGSYNSPLHF. The CDR3 coding sequence is TGCAGTGCTAGAGGGTCCTATAATTCACCCCTCCACTTT.

This clonotype was seen more than once but under ten times. The J gene is TRBJ2-3, the V gene TRBV20-1, with 11 bases matching TRBD2. The ends lost 1 base at V and 0 bases at J; junction bases unmatched: 0. Germline CDR1 and CDR2: DFQATT and SNEGSKA (reference sequence). This CDR3 contains 15 residues. The DNA for the CDR3 is TGCAGTGCTAGAGGACTAGCGGGAAGCACAGATACGCAGTATTTT. It encodes CSARGLAGSTDTQYF.

This clonotype was counted many times. This chain joins TRBV20-1 and TRBJ2-5; the match to TRBD2 covers 9 bases. Per the germline V gene, CDR1 is DFQATT and CDR2 is SNEGSKA (reference sequence). The J segment lost 5 bases and the V segment lost 6 bases, leaving 7 bases of the junction unmatched. CDR3 length: 13 residues. The CDR3 reads CSASDLAGETQYF. CDR3 DNA: TGCAGTGCCTCCGACCTAGCGGGGGAGACCCAGTACTTC.